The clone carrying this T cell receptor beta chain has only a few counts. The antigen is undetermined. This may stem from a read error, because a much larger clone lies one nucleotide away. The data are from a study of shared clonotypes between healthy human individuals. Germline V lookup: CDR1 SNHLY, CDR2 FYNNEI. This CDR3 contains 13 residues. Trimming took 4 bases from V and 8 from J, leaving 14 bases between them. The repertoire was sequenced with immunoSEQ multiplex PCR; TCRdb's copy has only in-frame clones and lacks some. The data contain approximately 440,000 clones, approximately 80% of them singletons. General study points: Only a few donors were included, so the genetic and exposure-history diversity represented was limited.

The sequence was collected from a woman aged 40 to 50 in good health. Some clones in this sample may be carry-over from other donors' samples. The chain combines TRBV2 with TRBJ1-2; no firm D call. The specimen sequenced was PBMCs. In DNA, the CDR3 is TGTGCCAGCAGTGGAACCGTCGATTGGGGCTACACCTTC. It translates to CASSGTVDWGYTF.